This TCR beta chain was identified during a study of cytomegalovirus exposure and HLA in healthy donors (dated 2017 in TCRdb). Notes on the research overall: According to a later analysis, one platform produced both the approximately 110 validation repertoires and the 670 or so repertoires of the first cohort. The study aimed to test whether signatures of past pathogen exposure could be identified by cataloging public T cell receptors. In addition to the first cohort of 666 subjects, a separate validation cohort of some 120 different subjects was used. High-throughput TCR immunosequencing, statistical association of individual TCRs with disease status, and machine learning were combined to predict cytomegalovirus infection status.

Taken from cysteine to phenylalanine, the CDR3 has 14 residues. Only the CDR3 region is kept as DNA, spanning 42 bases read in frame from base 1. CDR1 SGHDT and CDR2 YYEEEE are derived from the germline V gene. Trimming takes 4 bases off V and 2 bases off J; junction bases not matched to a gene: 5. Library construction relied on the immunoSEQ multiplex PCR assay. On the authors' methods: A statistical classification framework was built to diagnose cytomegalovirus status from the catalog of TCR beta chain sequences. This immuneACCESS table, as held by TCRdb, lists in-frame sequences with V and J called but not all clones. Of the missing ones, under half trace to an unresolved V gene in checked studies; the others have no known cause. V and J calls and clone size come straight from that table; D and trimming were deduced from the DNA. The table for this sample lists over 110,000 clones; approximately 86% of them were counted only once. The ten largest clonotypes hold 8.7% of the sample.

About this clone: Its antigen remains unidentified. Base qualities are missing; no much larger clone stands one base away.

Results the study describes overall, beyond this receptor: The authors suggested that the approach could potentially be extended to other disease states and immunological phenotypes. Three of the identified cytomegalovirus-associated TCR beta chains were confirmed in vitro to be specific for cytomegalovirus antigens. In the study, about 150 TCR beta chains were listed as associated with cytomegalovirus. All 120 or so repertoires were used to score co-occurrence in the validation cohort in a later analysis, because that analysis had no HLA typing for the cohort. While some public TCRs were present in many individuals, most TCR sequences turned up only very rarely across donors. A later analysis found that TCRs clustered in the first cohort also tended to co-occur in the 130 or so validation repertoires, with 90% to 95% of cluster scores above 0. The classifier was reported to diagnose cytomegalovirus status with high specificity and sensitivity in both the original cohort and the validation cohort.

Donors formed part of the validation cohort, which comprised about 130 subjects and was distinct from the first cohort of several hundred subjects. Recombination connected TRBV5-6 to TRBJ1-1; TRBD1 agrees with 7 junctional bases. This sequence was found in a man aged 18 to 29 in good health and CMV-seropositive. The specimen was PBMCs. The CDR3 amino acid sequence is: CASSPTGRNTEAFF. The bases are TGTGCCAGCAGCCCGACAGGGCGCAACACTGAAGCTTTCTTT.